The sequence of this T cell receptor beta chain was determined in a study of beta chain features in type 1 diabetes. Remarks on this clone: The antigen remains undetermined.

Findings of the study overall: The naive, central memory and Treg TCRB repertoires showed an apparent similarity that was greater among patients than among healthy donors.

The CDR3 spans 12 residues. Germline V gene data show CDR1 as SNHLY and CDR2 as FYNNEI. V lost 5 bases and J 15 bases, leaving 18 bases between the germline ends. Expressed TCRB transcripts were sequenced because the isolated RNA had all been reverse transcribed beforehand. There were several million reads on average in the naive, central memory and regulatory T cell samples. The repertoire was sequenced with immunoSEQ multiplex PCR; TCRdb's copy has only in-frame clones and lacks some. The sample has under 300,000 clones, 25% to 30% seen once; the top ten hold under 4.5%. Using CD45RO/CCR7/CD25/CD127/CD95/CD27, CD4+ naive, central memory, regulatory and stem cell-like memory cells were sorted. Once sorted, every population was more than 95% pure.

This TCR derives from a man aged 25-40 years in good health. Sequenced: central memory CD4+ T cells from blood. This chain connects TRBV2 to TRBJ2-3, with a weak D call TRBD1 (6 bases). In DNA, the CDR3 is TGTGCCAGCAGTCCAGGACAGAGAAATCATTATTTT. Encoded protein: CASSPGQRNHYF. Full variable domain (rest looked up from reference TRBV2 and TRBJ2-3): EPEVTQTPSHQVTQMGQEVILRCVPISNHLYFYWYRQILGQKVEFLVSFYNNEISEKSEIFDDQFSVERPDGSNFTLKIRSTKLEDSAMYFCASSPGQRNHYFGPGTRLTVL.